The 32 T cell receptor beta chains presented below share a single source sample, sequenced in a study of Ad26.COV2.S vaccination and SARS-CoV-2 variants. Sample treatment: 15 to 20 received Ad26.COV2.S at low or high dose, single or two shots; several received placebo; per-sample allocation not given. Sample collection was performed on day 63 after the first vaccine or placebo injection. TCRdb keeps only in-frame clones here, not all; method: immunoSEQ multiplex PCR. The data contain 350,000 to 500,000 clones, roughly 88% of them singletons. The sequences come from peripheral blood, collected in a trial of Ad26.COV2.S vaccine versus placebo. All receptors come from a person between 18 and 65 years old who received the Ad26.COV2.S COVID-19 vaccine or a placebo.

V is TRBV10-3 and J is TRBJ2-6; D unresolved. V lost 6 bases, J lost 4 bases, and 4 bases lay in between. The germline CDR1 and CDR2 sequences are ENHRY and SYGVKD. The CDR3 length is 12 residues. The CDR3 sequence is CAIRGGANVLTF. As DNA, the CDR3 is TGTGCCATCAGAGGGGGGGCCAACGTCCTGACTTTC.

The chain has TRBV28 and TRBJ1-1; D unresolved. V shed 6 bases and J shed 8 bases, with 13 bases lying between them. Germline V gene lookup returns CDR1 MDHEN and CDR2 SYDVKM. This CDR3 comprises 12 residues. This chain's CDR3 is CASSRPHVEAFF. DNA for the CDR3: TGTGCCAGCAGCCGGCCCCATGTGGAAGCTTTCTTT.

Concerning this clone itself: This CDR3 fails to terminate in the conserved phenylalanine or tryptophan, so it likely reflects a read error. No DNA is shown, since the ends of the CDR3 on it are uncertain; the CDR3 is the one TCRdb lists. The genes are TRBV27 and TRBJ2-7; the DNA was not used to check the table's D call, TRBD2. A total of 14 residues make up the CDR3, ends included. Germline V gene sequence: CDR1 MNHEY, CDR2 SMNVEV (reference sequence). The CDR3 here is CASRTSGSSPKLAY.

There are a few counts of this clone. The chain recombines TRBV18 with TRBJ2-1; 7 bases match TRBD2. Germline V CDR1 and CDR2: KGHSH, LQKENI. The ends lost 2 bases at V and 5 bases at J; junction bases unmatched: 3. This CDR3 is built from 14 residues. The CDR3 region is CASSPWGGDNEQFF. The DNA for the CDR3 is TGTGCCAGCTCACCATGGGGGGGGGACAATGAGCAGTTCTTC.

V usage is TRBV7-9 and J usage is TRBJ2-1; perhaps TRBD1 as D (5 bases). V lost 5 bases to trimming and J lost 5 bases, with 13 bases between them. This CDR3 spans 14 amino acids. Germline V gives CDR1 SEHNR, CDR2 FQNEAQ (reference sequence). The CDR3, as DNA: TGTGCCAGCAGCACCCGACAGTATGACAATGAGCAGTTCTTC. Translated, it gives CASSTRQYDNEQFF.

V gene TRBV2 combines with J gene TRBJ2-7; maybe TRBD2 (6 bases). This CDR3 comprises 13 residues. Per the germline V gene, CDR1 is SNHLY and CDR2 is FYNNEI. V was trimmed by 7 bases and J by 2 bases, leaving 12 bases between them. The chain's CDR3 is CASTGRGTYEQYF. CDR3 in DNA: TGTGCCAGCACGGGGCGGGGAACCTACGAGCAGTACTTC.

The chain joins TRBV13 to TRBJ1-2; D unresolved. This CDR3 has 18 residues. Looked up from germline, CDR1 is PRHDT and CDR2 is FYEKMQ (reference sequence). V was clipped by 2 bases and J by 2 bases, with 21 bases between them. The CDR3 DNA reads TGTGCCAGCAGCTTAAGGGAACTATCAAGGTTGCGAAACTATGGCTACACCTTC. Translation: CASSLRELSRLRNYGYTF. The entire variable domain, with the rest obtained from reference TRBV13 and TRBJ1-2, is as follows: AAGVIQSPRHLIKEKRETATLKCYPIPRHDTVYWYQQGPGQDPQFLISFYEKMQSDKGSIPDRFSAQQFSDYHSELNMSSLELGDSALYFCASSLRELSRLRNYGYTFGSGTRLTVV.

The chain couples TRBV28 to TRBJ2-2, with D unresolved. This CDR3 comprises 16 residues. From germline, CDR1 is MDHEN and CDR2 SYDVKM. V lost 5 bases, J lost 1 base, and 14 bases lay in between. CDR3 nucleotide sequence: TGTGCCAGCAGTGGGATTAGATTCGGGAACACCGGGGAGCTGTTTTTT. Protein: CASSGIRFGNTGELFF.

The chain is built from TRBV14 and TRBJ1-1; D is unclear. The CDR3 sequence is 16 residues long. V shed 1 base and J shed 5 bases, with 17 bases lying between them. CDR1 and CDR2 (germline): SGHDN, FVKESK. The CDR3 spells CASSQVYLGTPTEAFF. Here the CDR3 DNA reads TGTGCCAGCAGCCAAGTATATCTTGGCACCCCAACTGAAGCTTTCTTT.

The V call is TRBV6-2 or TRBV6-3, the J call TRBJ1-1; D not certain. Between the trimmed V and J ends, which lost 4 bases and 8 bases, there was a span of 17 bases. Germline CDR1 is MNHEY and CDR2 is SVGEGT. CDR3 size: 14 residues. The CDR3 loop reads CASSSPLLTREAFF. Written as DNA, the CDR3 is TGTGCCAGCAGTTCGCCCTTACTAACTCGGGAAGCTTTCTTT.

The rearrangement uses TRBV14 and TRBJ1-1, with D unresolved. Germline V gene sequence: CDR1 SGHDN, CDR2 FVKESK. V was shortened by 4 bases and J by 4 bases, with 10 bases between the two germline ends. This CDR3 spans 13 amino acids. The CDR3 nucleotides are TGTGCCAGCAGCCGGTCGACGGGCACTGAAGCTTTCTTT. It specifies CASSRSTGTEAFF.

The CDR3 reads CASSPRSGGGTDTQYF. Written as DNA, the CDR3 is TGCGCCAGCAGCCCAAGGTCCGGCGGAGGGACAGATACGCAGTATTTT. This chain joins TRBV5-1 and TRBJ2-3; the D gene is possibly TRBD2 (6 bases). V shed 4 bases and J shed 3 bases, with 18 bases lying between them. Germline CDR1 reads SGHRS; CDR2 reads YFSETQ. This CDR3 spans 16 amino acids. The full variable domain, with the rest looked up from reference TRBV5-1 and TRBJ2-3, is KAGVTQTPRYLIKTRGQQVTLSCSPISGHRSVSWYQQTPGQGLQFLFEYFSETQRNKGNFPGRFSGRQFSNSRSEMNVSTLELGDSALYLCASSPRSGGGTDTQYFGPGTRLTVL.

The table lists this clone with a count of one. This chain joins TRBV18 and TRBJ1-2; D perhaps matches TRBD1 (5 bases). Trimming cost V 1 base and J 11 bases, with 11 bases left between them. Germline V gives CDR1 KGHSH, CDR2 LQKENI. The CDR3 runs to 12 residues. The CDR3 DNA follows: TGTGCCAGCTCACCACGGGACGCGGGGTACACCTTC. This gives the protein CASSPRDAGYTF.

The rearrangement links TRBV7-9 to TRBJ2-5; TRBD1 might be the D (5 bases). This CDR3 region has 13 residues. Trimming removed 6 bases from V and 7 bases from J, with 15 bases in between. The germline V gene has CDR1 SEHNR and CDR2 FQNEAQ (reference sequence). The CDR3 loop is CASRQDGLGTQYF. CDR3 nucleotides: TGTGCCAGCAGACAGGACGGTCTCGGGACCCAGTACTTC.

As DNA, the CDR3 is TGTGCCAGCAGCTTAGACCCAGGGGCTTATGGCTACACCTTC. Protein sequence: CASSLDPGAYGYTF. V and J are TRBV7-6 and TRBJ1-2; D is possibly TRBD1 (6 bases). The CDR3 runs to 14 residues. From germline, CDR1 is SGHVS and CDR2 FNYEAQ. The ends were cut back, 1 base at V and 5 bases at J, with 11 bases in the middle. Using reference TRBV7-6 and TRBJ1-2 for the parts outside the CDR3, the full variable domain is GAGVSQSPRYKVTKRGQDVALRCDPISGHVSLYWYRQALGQGPEFLTYFNYEAQQDKSGLPNDRFSAERPEGSISTLTIQRTEQRDSAMYRCASSLDPGAYGYTFGSGTRLTVV.

The V gene is TRBV5-6, the J gene TRBJ2-1, with 12 bases that match TRBD2. Per the germline V gene, CDR1 is SGHDT and CDR2 is YYEEEE. This CDR3 region has 15 residues. Losses at the gene ends were 4 bases for V and 8 bases for J; bases not matched to a gene: 7. The DNA for the CDR3 is TGTGCCAGCAGCCCGGGACTAGCGGGTTTCGATGAGCAGTTCTTC. Residues: CASSPGLAGFDEQFF.

V gene TRBV7-9 combines with J gene TRBJ2-7, with D perhaps matching TRBD1 (6 bases). Per germline, CDR1 SEHNR and CDR2 FQNEAQ (reference sequence). V was cut by 3 bases and J by 4 bases, with 10 bases left in between. The CDR3 runs to 13 residues. The chain's CDR3 is CASSLVGQYEQYF. In nucleotides, the CDR3 is TGTGCCAGCAGCTTGGTAGGACAGTACGAGCAGTACTTC.

This clone was found a few times. The chain links TRBV28 to TRBJ1-2; weak D call: TRBD1 (6 bases). This CDR3 region has 11 residues. With 5 bases removed from V and 14 bases from J, the gap between germline ends came to 15 bases. CDR1 MDHEN and CDR2 SYDVKM come from the germline V gene. The chain's CDR3 is CASSLRTGTTF. CDR3 in DNA: TGTGCCAGCAGTCTCCGAACAGGGACGACCTTC.

The chain links TRBV5-1 to TRBJ2-1; possible D gene TRBD2, 6 bases. The germline CDR1 and CDR2 sequences are SGHRS and YFSETQ. V lost 1 base, J lost 1 base, and 9 bases lay in between. The length of the CDR3 is 15 residues. CDR3 protein: CASSLLARSYNEQFF. CDR3 sequence (DNA): TGCGCCAGCAGCTTGCTAGCGCGGTCCTACAATGAGCAGTTCTTC.

This rearrangement joins TRBV5-1 to TRBJ2-3; 9 bases are shared with TRBD1. Germline assignment: CDR1 SGHRS and CDR2 YFSETQ. Unmatched junction bases numbered 7, after V lost 4 bases and J lost 4 bases. The CDR3 loop spans 15 amino acids. CDR3 region: CASSPDRGEADTQYF. The CDR3 nucleotides read TGCGCCAGCAGCCCTGACAGGGGGGAGGCAGATACGCAGTATTTT.

The rearrangement joins TRBV7-8 to TRBJ2-1; D possibly corresponds to TRBD2 (5 bases). CDR1 is SGHVS and CDR2 is FQNEAQ in the germline V gene. The ends were cut back, 1 base at V and 3 bases at J, with 19 bases in the middle. This CDR3 spans 18 amino acids. In DNA, the CDR3 is TGTGCCAGCAGCTTAGTTGTGTCGAGCGGCTACTACTACAATGAGCAGTTCTTC. Encoded protein: CASSLVVSSGYYYNEQFF.

The rearrangement links TRBV5-1 to TRBJ2-5, with 9 bases that match TRBD1. CDR3 length: 14 amino acids. CDR1 and CDR2 (germline): SGHRS, YFSETQ. Trimming removed 3 bases from V and 5 bases from J; junction bases left unmatched: 5. CDR3 DNA sequence: TGCGCCAGCAGCTGGGGGACAGGGCTTGAGACCCAGTACTTC. It translates to CASSWGTGLETQYF. Full variable domain (rest looked up from reference TRBV5-1 and TRBJ2-5): KAGVTQTPRYLIKTRGQQVTLSCSPISGHRSVSWYQQTPGQGLQFLFEYFSETQRNKGNFPGRFSGRQFSNSRSEMNVSTLELGDSALYLCASSWGTGLETQYFGPGTRLLVL.

The V and J genes are TRBV11-3 and TRBJ1-2; D is possibly TRBD1 (6 bases). The CDR3 length is 11 residues. V lost 5 bases and J 10 bases, leaving 11 bases between the germline ends. Per germline, CDR1 SGHNT and CDR2 YENEEA. The CDR3: CASSPDSIYTF. CDR3 sequence (DNA): TGTGCCAGCAGCCCGGACAGCATCTACACCTTC.

J is TRBJ2-7 and V is TRBV7-8; 7 bases are a match to TRBD1. Germline values: CDR1 SGHVS, CDR2 FQNEAQ. Trimming removed 5 bases from V and 0 bases from J; junction bases left unmatched: 4. CDR3 length equals 14 residues. CDR3 nucleotides: TGTGCCAGCAGCGTGGGACAGAGCTCCTACGAGCAGTACTTC. Amino acid sequence: CASSVGQSSYEQYF.

The chain carries TRBV7-9 and TRBJ2-1; D unclear. This CDR3 has 16 residues. Germline loops: CDR1 SEHNR, CDR2 FQNEAQ (reference sequence). The germline V and J ends were trimmed by 5 bases and 0 bases, with 14 bases remaining between them. The CDR3 DNA reads TGTGCCAGCAGCCCCGACTCGATCAGCTCCTACAATGAGCAGTTCTTC. Translation gives CASSPDSISSYNEQFF.

The rearrangement links TRBV7-3 to TRBJ2-3, with D perhaps given as TRBD1 or TRBD2 (6 bases each). Germline CDR1 reads SGHTA; CDR2 reads FQGTGA. The V end was cut by 5 bases, the J end by 4 bases, with 16 bases between. The CDR3 is made up of 15 amino acids. CDR3 DNA: TGTGCCAGCAGCCCCTACTCGGGGGCGGCAGATACGCAGTATTTT. It specifies CASSPYSGAADTQYF.

J is TRBJ2-7 and V is TRBV3-1 (or the pseudogene TRBV3-2), with D possibly matching TRBD2 (6 bases). This CDR3 has 15 residues. V shed 4 bases and J shed 2 bases, with 15 bases lying between them. Germline CDR1 LGHDT, CDR2 YNNKEL (reference sequence). CDR3 DNA sequence: TGTGCCAGCAGCCGGGGGACCGGGAGTACCTACGAGCAGTACTTC. It yields the protein CASSRGTGSTYEQYF.

This chain uses TRBV6-1 with TRBJ2-7; 8 nucleotides match TRBD1. V was clipped by 1 base and J by 6 bases; unmatched bases: 8. This CDR3 comprises 15 residues. The germline V gene encodes CDR1 MNHNS and CDR2 SASEGT. The CDR3 protein is CASSEEGNRGSEQYF. In DNA form, the CDR3 reads TGTGCCAGCAGTGAAGAAGGAAACAGGGGGAGCGAGCAGTACTTC.

This chain connects TRBV7-9 to TRBJ2-5; D is perhaps TRBD1 or TRBD2 (7 bases each). Trimming took off 3 bases at V and 6 bases at J, with 14 bases between the two ends. The CDR3 runs to 14 residues. Germline loops: CDR1 SEHNR, CDR2 FQNEAQ (reference sequence). The CDR3 DNA sequence: TGTGCCAGCAGCTTGGGGGGGACAGATAAGACCCAGTACTTC. Encoded protein: CASSLGGTDKTQYF.

The count of this clone is one. The V call is TRBV28, the J call TRBJ2-2; D perhaps matches TRBD2 (5 bases). Trimming cost V 5 bases and J 4 bases, with 11 bases left between them. The CDR3 extends over 14 amino acids. Looked up from germline, CDR1 is MDHEN and CDR2 is SYDVKM. CDR3 DNA: TGTGCCAGCAGTCAAGGAGGCCCCACCGGGGAGCTGTTTTTT. Its translation is CASSQGGPTGELFF.

This sequence joins TRBV2 and TRBJ2-7; 13 bases map to TRBD2. From germline, CDR1 is SNHLY and CDR2 FYNNEI. This CDR3 comprises 13 residues. The ends lost 8 bases at V and 4 bases at J; junction bases unmatched: 2. CDR3 sequence: CASLLAGGYEQYF. The CDR3 nucleotides read TGTGCCAGCCTACTAGCGGGAGGGTACGAGCAGTACTTC.

The rearrangement uses TRBV9 and TRBJ2-1; 7 bases line up with TRBD1. This CDR3 has 17 residues. CDR1 is SGDLS and CDR2 is YYNGEE in the germline V gene. Losses at the gene ends were 5 bases for V and 2 bases for J; bases not matched to a gene: 13. The CDR3 here is CASSREPRDSTYNEQFF. The CDR3 DNA sequence: TGTGCCAGCAGTCGAGAGCCCCGGGACAGTACCTACAATGAGCAGTTCTTC.